The 17 T cell receptor beta chains reported below all come from one sample, sequenced in a study of blood T cells in healthy people across ages. Sample-barcoded 5' priming and a J-beta primer mix drove a second PCR of about 7 to 11 cycles. In TCRdb, the 5' RACE reads were re-called with MiXCR into one record per CDR3 protein. The table lists 750,000 to 1,000,000 distinct CDR3 sequences, about 27% of them singletons. The same sample was also used in a study of T cells of mothers and their children.

Sequences were obtained from blood. The receptor source for this set is a woman between 40 and 55 years old in good health.

This clonotype was counted only a few times. As DNA, the CDR3 is TGCGCCAGCAGGAGGGACAGGGACACAGATACGCAGTATTTT. Amino acid sequence: CASRRDRDTDTQYF. The rearrangement joins TRBV5-1 to TRBJ2-3, with TRBD1 matching 9 bases. V gave up 5 bases and J gave up 2 bases; unmatched junction bases: 3. The germline CDR1 and CDR2 sequences are SGHRS and YFSETQ. The CDR3 runs to 14 residues.

Of note for this clonotype: A read error is possible here, since a much larger clone lies one base away. The chain uses TRBV5-6 and TRBJ1-6, with D hard to call. CDR3 length: 13 amino acids. Germline V lookup: CDR1 SGHDT, CDR2 YYEEEE. The V and J ends lost 4 bases and 11 bases respectively, with 13 bases between them. CDR3 sequence: CASSPGYGPPLHF. Written as DNA, the CDR3 is TGTGCCAGCAGCCCGGGGTACGGACCACCCCTCCACTTT.

Many counts were recorded for this clonotype. The genes are TRBV5-5 and TRBJ1-2, with D perhaps TRBD1 (5 bases). The CDR3 extends over 15 amino acids. V was shortened by 2 bases and J by 8 bases, with 19 bases between the two germline ends. Germline lookup yields CDR1 SGHKS and CDR2 YYEKEE (reference sequence). Written as DNA, the CDR3 is TGTGCCAGCAGCTTCACCCAGGGAAACGTCGGAGGCTACACCTTC. Amino acids: CASSFTQGNVGGYTF.

This clonotype came up many times. The J gene is TRBJ2-5, the V gene TRBV12-3 or TRBV12-4; 7 positions match TRBD1. J was trimmed by 4 bases and V by 5 bases; bases with no gene match: 4. This CDR3 has 13 amino acids. The CDR3 reads CASSHRQGETQYF. The CDR3 DNA reads as TGTGCCAGCAGTCACCGACAGGGAGAGACCCAGTACTTC.

The chain combines TRBV11-3 with TRBJ2-3, with D unresolved. Between the trimmed V and J ends, which lost 1 base and 1 base, there was a span of 12 bases. The germline V gene has CDR1 SGHNT and CDR2 YENEEA. This CDR3 has 16 amino acids. The CDR3 protein is CASSLGSSGGTDTQYF. Here the CDR3 DNA reads TGTGCCAGCAGCTTAGGATCTAGTGGGGGCACAGATACGCAGTATTTT.

The rearrangement links TRBV7-9 to TRBJ1-1, with 7 nucleotides matching TRBD1. Per germline, CDR1 SEHNR and CDR2 FQNEAQ (reference sequence). V gave up 4 bases and J gave up 8 bases; unmatched junction bases: 16. The CDR3 length is 16 residues. CDR3 in amino acids: CASSSPPSWGQMEAFF. In nucleotides, the CDR3 is TGTGCCAGCAGCTCTCCGCCCTCATGGGGACAGATGGAAGCTTTCTTT.

This clonotype was found once. J is TRBJ2-2 and V is TRBV12-3 or TRBV12-4; the match to TRBD2 covers 7 bases. This CDR3 has 18 residues. V lost 2 bases to trimming and J lost 0 bases; unmatched junction nucleotides: 9. The CDR3 spells CASSLSAGIPANTGELFF. The CDR3 nucleotides are TGTGCCAGCAGTTTATCAGCGGGGATCCCGGCGAACACCGGGGAGCTGTTTTTT.

Notes on this clonotype: Being one base from a much bigger clone, this may be a read error. The chain joins TRBV28 to TRBJ2-7; 9 bases map to TRBD1. The CDR3 is made up of 16 amino acids. CDR1 is MDHEN and CDR2 is SYDVKM in the germline V gene. The CDR3 spells CAGSPTGTGHSYEQYF. CDR3 nucleotides: TGTGCCGGCAGCCCCACCGGGACAGGGCACTCCTACGAGCAGTACTTC.

This clonotype has at least ten counts. DNA for the CDR3: TGTGCCATCAGTCGGGACAGCCAAGAGACCCAGTACTTC. This encodes CAISRDSQETQYF. The V and J genes are TRBV10-3 and TRBJ2-5; 7 positions agree with TRBD1. Per germline, CDR1 ENHRY and CDR2 SYGVKD. The length of the CDR3 is 13 residues. J lost 1 base, V lost 5 bases, and 1 base had no gene match.

In the case of this clonotype: This clone may be a read error of a much larger clone one base away. This chain joins TRBV29-1 and TRBJ2-3; 8 nucleotides agree with TRBD2. Germline V gene sequence: CDR1 SQVTM, CDR2 ANQGSEA. This CDR3 has 13 residues. The CDR3 coding sequence is TGCAGCGTTGTTCGTAGCGGGGCGGGTACGAAGTATTTT. It translates to CSVVRSGAGTKYF.

The table lists this clonotype with a few counts. The rearrangement links TRBV29-1 to TRBJ1-1; a possible D gene is TRBD1 (6 bases). The CDR3 runs 12 residues. Trimming removed 7 bases from V and 5 bases from J, with 14 bases in between. Germline V CDR1 and CDR2: SQVTM, ANQGSEA. The CDR3, as DNA: TGCAGCGCACAGGGAGGACGAACTGAAGCTTTCTTT. It yields the protein CSAQGGRTEAFF.

This clonotype has more than one count but fewer than ten. The rearrangement uses TRBV28 and TRBJ1-1, with D perhaps TRBD1 (5 bases). Per germline, CDR1 MDHEN and CDR2 SYDVKM. This CDR3 spans 12 amino acids. The V gene lost 6 bases and the J gene lost 10 bases, with 15 bases spanning the gap. For the CDR3, the DNA is TGTGCCAGCAGACTGGGACCGTCAGGAGCTTTCTTT. Its translation is CASRLGPSGAFF.

The chain couples TRBV7-3 to TRBJ1-2; D possibly corresponds to TRBD1 (6 bases). Germline CDR1 is SGHTA and CDR2 is FQGTGA. The CDR3 sequence is 15 residues long. Trimming left V 2 bases short and J 7 bases short, with 17 bases between. The CDR3: CASSLDAPGVGGYTF. The CDR3 nucleotides read TGTGCCAGCAGCTTAGATGCCCCAGGGGTTGGTGGCTACACCTTC.

This chain joins TRBV4-2 and TRBJ2-3; D remains unclear. Germline loops: CDR1 LGHNA, CDR2 YNFKEQ. The CDR3 spans 15 residues. V gave up 0 bases and J gave up 4 bases, with 11 bases separating them. The CDR3 sequence: CASSQELGSADTQYF. CDR3 nucleotides: TGTGCCAGCAGCCAAGAATTGGGCTCCGCAGATACGCAGTATTTT.

The CDR3 sequence: CASETGNEQFF. CDR3 nucleotide sequence: TGTGCCTCCGAGACAGGGAATGAGCAGTTCTTC. The V gene is TRBV30, the J gene TRBJ2-1, with TRBD1 matching 7 bases. This CDR3 has 11 residues. V shed 7 bases, J shed 7 bases, and the junction held 4 bases outside the gene matches. Looked up from germline, CDR1 is GTSNPN and CDR2 is SVGIG (reference sequence).

This clonotype was seen many times. The J gene is TRBJ1-6, the V gene TRBV15; a weak D match, TRBD1 (5 bases). The CDR3 consists of 17 residues. With 0 bases removed from V and 7 bases from J, the gap between germline ends came to 16 bases. Germline-derived CDR1 and CDR2 are LNHNV and YYDKDF (reference sequence). Here the CDR3 DNA reads TGTGCCACCAGCAGAGAGGCCCTAGCAGGGAGGAATTCACCCCTCCACTTT. This codes for CATSREALAGRNSPLHF.

The V gene is TRBV28, the J gene TRBJ1-2; weak D call: TRBD1 (6 bases). This CDR3 has 15 residues. Trimming took off 2 bases at V and 1 base at J, with 11 bases between the two ends. Per germline, CDR1 MDHEN and CDR2 SYDVKM. The CDR3 DNA reads as TGTGCCAGCAGTTTAAGGGGGAGGAGTAACTATGGCTACACCTTC. Its translation: CASSLRGRSNYGYTF.